Presented here are 23 T cell receptor beta chains from one specimen sequenced in a study of blood T cell repertoires in COVID-19. Measured with immunoSEQ multiplex PCR; TCRdb has only the in-frame clones, and not every one. This sample has some 320,000 clones, with under 95% found just once. Sequenced: PBMCs or T cells enriched from blood (not recorded which). The receptors originated from a man aged 55 to 70 who had recovered from COVID-19.

The chain employs TRBV7-2 and TRBJ2-2; 7 bases are a match to TRBD2. The CDR3 is 15 residues long. V was clipped by 3 bases and J by 3 bases; unmatched bases: 4. The V gene's germline CDR1 is SGHTA and CDR2 FQGNSA. The CDR3 DNA reads as TGTGCCAGCAGCTTCGGGCTAGCGGACACCGGGGAGCTGTTTTTT. Its translation is CASSFGLADTGELFF.

The chain has TRBV5-5 and TRBJ2-7; 7 bases are a match to TRBD1. The CDR3 runs 15 residues. J gave up 0 bases and V 1 base, and 4 bases lay outside the gene matches. Per the germline V gene, CDR1 is SGHKS and CDR2 is YYEKEE (reference sequence). The CDR3, as DNA: TGTGCCAGCAGCTTGATCCCAGGGGGCTCCTACGAGCAGTACTTC. It yields the protein CASSLIPGGSYEQYF.

The chain joins TRBV7-8 to TRBJ1-3; the D is unclear. The CDR3 consists of 15 residues. Trimming took off 5 bases at V and 4 bases at J, with 15 bases between the two ends. Germline V gene lookup returns CDR1 SGHVS and CDR2 FQNEAQ. The chain's CDR3 is CASSPEVWYGNTIYF. Here the CDR3 DNA reads TGTGCCAGCAGCCCGGAGGTGTGGTACGGAAACACCATATATTTT.

The chain has TRBV3-1 (or the pseudogene TRBV3-2) and TRBJ2-3, with TRBD1 matching 9 bases. Trimming removed 2 bases from V and 2 bases from J; junction bases left unmatched: 5. The CDR3 length is 16 residues. Germline lookup yields CDR1 LGHDT and CDR2 YNNKEL (reference sequence). The CDR3 sequence is CASSQWGQGNTDTQYF. The CDR3 DNA is TGTGCCAGCAGCCAATGGGGACAGGGTAACACAGATACGCAGTATTTT.

This rearrangement joins TRBV30 to TRBJ2-1; D uncertain. Germline lookup yields CDR1 GTSNPN and CDR2 SVGIG (reference sequence). V was trimmed by 0 bases and J by 7 bases, leaving 4 bases between them. CDR3 length: 11 residues. CDR3: CAWSVLNEQFF. The CDR3, as DNA: TGTGCCTGGAGTGTCTTAAATGAGCAGTTCTTC.

The chain carries TRBV10-3 and TRBJ2-7; 9 positions agree with TRBD1. CDR3 length: 13 amino acids. Germline values: CDR1 ENHRY, CDR2 SYGVKD. Trimming took 11 bases from V and 5 from J; bases not matched to a gene: 10. The CDR3 DNA follows: TGTGCCCTATCGGGACAGGGAGGAAACGAGCAGTACTTC. Translation: CALSGQGGNEQYF.

This clone was counted between two and nine times. The rearrangement links TRBV5-4 to TRBJ2-5; TRBD2 aligns across 7 bases. CDR1 is SGHNT and CDR2 is YYREEE in the germline V gene (reference sequence). After removal of 0 bases from V and 5 bases from J, the junction contained 13 bases not matched to a gene. This CDR3 region has 17 residues. This CDR3 is CASSLGPLAGVRETQYF. The CDR3 nucleotides read TGTGCCAGCAGCTTGGGCCCTTTGGCGGGGGTACGGGAGACCCAGTACTTC.

The chain joins TRBV11-2 to TRBJ1-2, with D unresolved. This CDR3 comprises 16 residues. V was shortened by 5 bases and J by 6 bases, with 22 bases between the two germline ends. CDR1 and CDR2 from the germline V gene are SGHAT and FQNNGV. The CDR3 DNA reads as TGTGCCAGCAGCCGAAACCATAAGTTCGAGGGTGATGGCTACACCTTC. Translated: CASSRNHKFEGDGYTF.

The chain links TRBV9 to TRBJ2-7; TRBD1 might be the D (6 bases). V was shortened by 4 bases and J by 4 bases, with 15 bases between the two germline ends. This CDR3 is 14 amino acids long. Germline V lookup: CDR1 SGDLS, CDR2 YYNGEE. Here the CDR3 reads CASSRGGMTYEQYF. The CDR3 DNA follows: TGTGCCAGCAGCAGAGGGGGAATGACGTACGAGCAGTACTTC.

V and J are TRBV7-3 and TRBJ2-5; 8 nucleotides line up with TRBD1. The J segment lost 2 bases and the V segment lost 2 bases, leaving 7 bases of the junction unmatched. In germline, CDR1 is SGHTA, CDR2 FQGTGA. CDR3 size: 16 residues. In nucleotides, the CDR3 is TGTGCCAGCAGCTTAGGCGACAGGGGAAGACAAGAGACCCAGTACTTC. The encoded protein is CASSLGDRGRQETQYF.

The CDR3 DNA sequence: TGCGCCAGCACCCTGCGTCTAGCGGGAGTCTACAATGAGCAGTTCTTC. Translation: CASTLRLAGVYNEQFF. The rearrangement joins TRBV5-1 to TRBJ2-1, with 10 bases fitting TRBD2. V was clipped by 6 bases and J by 3 bases; unmatched bases: 9. The CDR3 consists of 16 residues. CDR1 is SGHRS, CDR2 YFSETQ, per germline. Full variable domain (remainder filled in from reference TRBV5-1 and TRBJ2-1): KAGVTQTPRYLIKTRGQQVTLSCSPISGHRSVSWYQQTPGQGLQFLFEYFSETQRNKGNFPGRFSGRQFSNSRSEMNVSTLELGDSALYLCASTLRLAGVYNEQFFGPGTRLTVL.

CDR3 region: CASSLLLAGGQETQYF. The CDR3 region has the DNA TGTGCCAGCAGTCTGCTCCTAGCGGGGGGGCAAGAGACCCAGTACTTC. The chain recombines TRBV2 with TRBJ2-5; 12 nucleotides match TRBD2. Germline V CDR1 and CDR2: SNHLY, FYNNEI. J gave up 2 bases and V 5 bases, and 6 bases lay outside the gene matches. This CDR3 contains 16 residues.

The V and J genes are TRBV7-6 and TRBJ1-5, with 8 bases that match TRBD1. This CDR3 comprises 16 residues. Germline CDR1 SGHVS, CDR2 FNYEAQ. V shed 4 bases and J 2 bases; nucleotides not matched to a gene: 7. CDR3 DNA: TGTGCCAGCAGCTCTGATCAGGGGGCGGGCAATCAGCCCCAGCATTTT. Its translation: CASSSDQGAGNQPQHF.

The chain uses TRBV29-1 and TRBJ2-7, with 13 positions matching TRBD2. V was pared by 7 bases and J by 9 bases, with 9 bases of the junction left unmatched. Germline V CDR1 and CDR2: SQVTM, ANQGSEA. The CDR3 runs to 13 residues. The CDR3 sequence: CSATWTSGRGQYF. CDR3 DNA sequence: TGCAGCGCTACATGGACTAGCGGGAGAGGGCAGTACTTC.

This rearrangement joins TRBV12-3 or TRBV12-4 to TRBJ1-1; 7 positions match TRBD1. This CDR3 has 11 amino acids. V was clipped by 3 bases and J by 13 bases; unmatched bases: 5. This CDR3 reads CASSFDREVFF. In DNA form, the CDR3 reads TGTGCCAGCAGTTTCGACAGGGAGGTTTTCTTT.

The CDR3: CASSPGQHTGELFF. Here the CDR3 DNA reads TGTGCCAGCTCACCGGGACAGCACACCGGGGAGCTGTTTTTT. The chain is built from TRBV18 and TRBJ2-2, with 7 bases that match TRBD1. With 3 bases clipped from V and 3 bases from J, the junction kept 1 base outside the gene matches. The V gene's germline CDR1 is KGHSH and CDR2 LQKENI. The CDR3 has 14 amino acids.

The chain joins TRBV5-4 to TRBJ1-2; D might be TRBD1 (5 bases). CDR3 size: 13 residues. Germline lookup yields CDR1 SGHNT and CDR2 YYREEE (reference sequence). V was clipped by 0 bases and J by 5 bases, with 8 bases between them. The CDR3 region is CASSLEGPYGYTF. CDR3 sequence (DNA): TGTGCCAGCAGCTTGGAGGGGCCGTATGGCTACACCTTC. Based on the CDR3 plus reference TRBV5-4 and TRBJ1-2, the full variable domain is ETGVTQSPTHLIKTRGQQVTLRCSSQSGHNTVSWYQQALGQGPQFIFQYYREEENGRGNFPPRFSGLQFPNYSSELNVNALELDDSALYLCASSLEGPYGYTFGSGTRLTVV.

This rearrangement joins TRBV7-8 to TRBJ1-4; D ambiguous. Per the germline V gene, CDR1 is SGHVS and CDR2 is FQNEAQ. Trimming stripped 7 bases from V and 0 bases from J, with 9 bases between. The CDR3 is 14 amino acids. The CDR3 DNA reads TGTGCCAGCACCCTGGAGGCAACTAATGAAAAACTGTTTTTT. Protein product: CASTLEATNEKLFF.

The rearrangement joins TRBV9 to TRBJ2-1, with 12 nucleotides matching TRBD2. V shed 7 bases, J shed 0 bases, and the junction held 8 bases outside the gene matches. The CDR3 consists of 17 residues. The V gene's germline CDR1 is SGDLS and CDR2 YYNGEE. CDR3 bases: TGTGCCAGCGGCGCGACTAGCGGGAGTGCCTCCTACAATGAGCAGTTCTTC. Protein sequence: CASGATSGSASYNEQFF. Full variable domain (outside the CDR3, taken from reference TRBV9 and TRBJ2-1): DSGVTQTPKHLITATGQRVTLRCSPRSGDLSVYWYQQSLDQGLQFLIQYYNGEERAKGNILERFSAQQFPDLHSELNLSSLELGDSALYFCASGATSGSASYNEQFFGPGTRLTVL.

In the case of this clone: Germline is not matched at one junction end, which may reflect a read error. The V call is TRBV29-1, the J call TRBJ2-5; TRBD1 matches at 8 bases. Germline CDR1 reads SQVTM; CDR2 reads ANQGSEA. The CDR3 consists of 12 residues. CDR3 sequence reads: CSVEDRGETQYF. In DNA, the CDR3 is TGCAGCGTAGAAGACAGGGGAGAGACCCAGTACTTC.

This clone was picked up a small number of times. The CDR3 DNA follows: TGCGCCAGCAGCCATGTAGGACAGGGGGCCAACGAGCAGTACTTC. Amino acid sequence: CASSHVGQGANEQYF. This chain links TRBV4-1 with TRBJ2-7; TRBD1 agrees at 11 bases. V trimming: 3 bases; J trimming: 5 bases; junction bases outside the gene matches: 6. Per the germline V gene, CDR1 is MGHRA and CDR2 is YSYEKL. The CDR3 is 15 amino acids.

J is TRBJ2-2 and V is TRBV4-3, with D possibly being TRBD2 (6 bases). V shed 2 bases and J shed 14 bases, with 21 bases lying between them. Germline V CDR1 and CDR2: LGHNA, YSLEER. CDR3 length: 15 residues. The DNA for the CDR3 is TGCGCCAGCAGCCAACCCGGACCCGGAGGGGCCAATCTGTTTTTT. Translating gives CASSQPGPGGANLFF.

V is TRBV7-2 and J is TRBJ1-1, with D tentatively TRBD1 (5 bases). Germline assignment: CDR1 SGHTA and CDR2 FQGNSA. The CDR3 has 13 residues. The ends were cut back, 10 bases at V and 5 bases at J, with 17 bases in the middle. CDR3 DNA sequence: TGTGCCACCGTGGGGCAGCCAGGTACTGAAGCTTTCTTT. Translated, it gives CATVGQPGTEAFF.